This T cell receptor (beta chain) is from a study of control samples from healthy donors and cancer patients. The assay was immunoSEQ multiplex PCR, and TCRdb's table has in-frame clones only and misses some. Here the sample spans 400,000 to 450,000 clones, around 90% being singletons. Trimming removed 4 bases at V and 2 bases at J, with 8 bases between. In germline, CDR1 is LGHNA, CDR2 YSLEER. This CDR3 comprises 14 residues. Sequencing was done on a sample of PBMCs. The sequence came from a man aged 35-49 years with head and neck cancer. The gene calls are TRBV4-3 and TRBJ1-4; D is ambiguous. Here the CDR3 reads CASSLQGTNEKLFF. The CDR3, as DNA: TGCGCCAGCAGCCTTCAAGGGACTAATGAAAAACTGTTTTTT.